The present TCR beta chain was sequenced within a study of preoperative IRX-2 immunotherapy in early breast cancer (dated by TCRdb to between 2019 and 2020). Comments on this clone: Its binding antigen is unknown. Nothing much larger sits one base from this clone, and base qualities are not available.

The protocol used for the library was the immunoSEQ multiplex PCR assay. TCRdb holds this immuneACCESS table with in-frame rearrangements only. Some clones are missing; in checked studies, unresolved V genes explain under half, and the rest has no known cause. The sample table lists around 62,000 clones, roughly 95% of them with a count of one. The ten largest make up roughly 1.5% of the sample. In the paper's terms, the treatment or condition label means: preoperative locoregional IRX-2 cytokine immunotherapy. The samples were obtained from a phase Ib study that tested preoperative, locoregional IRX-2 cytokine immunotherapy designed to prime immune responses. Donors were patients with early-stage breast cancer who received IRX-2 before surgery. CDR3 length: 18 amino acids, cysteine to phenylalanine. The entry retains the CDR3 DNA only, 54 bases that are in frame from base 1. The germline V gene provides CDR1 MDHEN and CDR2 SYDVKM. Trimming takes 3 bases off V and 2 bases off J; junction bases not matched to a gene: 10.

The chain is made from TRBV28 and TRBJ2-6; 7 bases in the middle match TRBD1. Sample collection was performed from a patient treated with IRX-2 immunotherapy. This sequence originates from a human donor with breast cancer. The nucleotide sequence is TGTGCCAGCAGTTTGGCCGGACAGGTGCTCGCTGGGGCCAACGTCCTGACTTTC. Its product reads: CASSLAGQVLAGANVLTF.